This section outlines one T cell receptor (beta chain) sequence together with its context. Its antigen is still unknown. Germline V CDR1 and CDR2: WSHSY, SAAADI. The V gene end was trimmed by 6 bases and the J gene end by 10 bases; junction bases not matched to a gene: 11. CDR3 length: 14 residues. Indicated time point: newly diagnosed, previously untreated cHL patient sample. This specimen belongs to a study of PD-1 blockade in classical Hodgkin lymphoma. Study-wide results and limits: Factors driving the repertoire differences, possibly disease activity or prior therapy, remain undefined. Reports indicated that newly diagnosed patients had lower baseline TCR diversity than healthy donors did.

Measured with immunoSEQ multiplex PCR; TCRdb has only the in-frame clones, and not every one. The sample has over 15,000 clones; around 90% are singletons. Sequenced input: peripheral blood mononuclear cells (PBMCs). This chain links TRBV10-2 with TRBJ2-1, with TRBD1 matching 8 bases. The receptor's source is a human donor with classical Hodgkin lymphoma. CDR3 residues: CASRRGQGSGEQFF. CDR3 bases: TGCGCCAGCAGACGCGGACAGGGTTCCGGGGAGCAGTTCTTC.